The source of this T cell receptor beta chain is a study of T cell clonality in common variable immunodeficiency. Study-wide results and limits: Reportedly, TCR beta sequences from common variable immunodeficiency showed fewer deletions and N-nucleotide insertions. CVID subjects showed higher TCRbeta clonality than healthy controls. Repertoire-complication correlations in CVID were limited by patient heterogeneity. Compared with controls, CVID subjects had fewer shared TCRbeta clones.

V lost 5 bases, J lost 4 bases, and 5 bases stayed unmatched. This CDR3 comprises 15 residues. Germline CDR1 reads SNHLY; CDR2 reads FYNNEI. Patients had low serum IgG, IgA and/or IgM and specific antibody deficiency. This clone was counted only a few times. Its target is unknown. Sequencing ends 3 residues short of the CDR3 end; the germline J gene provides the rest. Some clones are missing from TCRdb's copy, which holds only in-frame ones; the method was immunoSEQ multiplex PCR. Altogether 35,000 or so clones were found in the sample, and no singletons occur. Sequenced sample: peripheral blood mononuclear cells. This clonotype originated in a human donor with common variable immunodeficiency. V usage is TRBV2 and J usage is TRBJ2-2; 9 nucleotides line up with TRBD2. The CDR3 loop is CASSPHSGGTGELFF. Partial CDR3 DNA: TGTGCCAGCAGTCCCCATAGCGGGGGCACCGGGGAG. The variable domain in full, completed from reference TRBV2 and TRBJ2-2, reads EPEVTQTPSHQVTQMGQEVILRCVPISNHLYFYWYRQILGQKVEFLVSFYNNEISEKSEIFDDQFSVERPDGSNFTLKIRSTKLEDSAMYFCASSPHSGGTGELFFGEGSRLTVL.